The sequence of this T cell receptor beta chain was determined in a study of OX40 agonist ivuxolimab in advanced cancers. Looking at the study overall: Ivuxolimab was delivered to patients intravenously every 2 weeks at doses spanning 0.01 to 10 mg/kg.

Autoimmune disease history or systemic immunosuppression barred patients. This clone was picked up a small number of times. Using immunoSEQ multiplex PCR, the repertoire was profiled, and TCRdb retains in-frame clones only, with some absent. The data contain 60,000 to 75,000 clones, around 83% of them seen just once; the ten biggest clones take up more than 1.4%. The CDR3 totals 12 residues. V was cut by 2 bases and J by 5 bases, with 7 bases left in between. Germline CDR1 is SGHRS and CDR2 is YFSETQ. Here the sequenced sample was CD4+ or CD8+ T cells sorted from blood, taken in a trial of the OX40 agonist ivuxolimab. This TCR was recovered from an adult with an advanced solid tumor such as melanoma, head and neck, liver or kidney cancer. V is TRBV5-1 and J is TRBJ2-5; unclear D gene. CDR3 region: CASSLRRETQYF. CDR3 sequence (DNA): TGCGCCAGCAGCTTACGACGGGAGACCCAGTACTTC.